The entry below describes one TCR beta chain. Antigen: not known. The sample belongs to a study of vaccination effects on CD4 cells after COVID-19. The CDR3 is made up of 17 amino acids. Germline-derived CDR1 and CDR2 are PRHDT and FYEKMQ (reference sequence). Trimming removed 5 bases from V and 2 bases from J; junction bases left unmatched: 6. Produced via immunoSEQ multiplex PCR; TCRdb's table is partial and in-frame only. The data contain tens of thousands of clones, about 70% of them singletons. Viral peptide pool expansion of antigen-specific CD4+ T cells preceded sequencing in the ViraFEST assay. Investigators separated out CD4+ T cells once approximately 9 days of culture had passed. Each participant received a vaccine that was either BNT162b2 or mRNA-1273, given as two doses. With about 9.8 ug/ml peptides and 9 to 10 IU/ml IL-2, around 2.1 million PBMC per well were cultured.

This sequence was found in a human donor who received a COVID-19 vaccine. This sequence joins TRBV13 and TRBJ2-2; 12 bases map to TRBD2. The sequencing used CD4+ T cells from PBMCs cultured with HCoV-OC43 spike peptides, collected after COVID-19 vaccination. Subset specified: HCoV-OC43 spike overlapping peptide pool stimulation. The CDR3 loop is CASSKLAGGLNTGELFF. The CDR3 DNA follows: TGTGCCAGCAGCAAACTAGCGGGGGGCCTCAACACCGGGGAGCTGTTTTTT.